These 5 T cell receptor beta chains were sequenced from one sample in a study of shared clonotypes between healthy human individuals. Assay: immunoSEQ multiplex PCR; the TCRdb copy retains only in-frame clones and omits some. The sample shows around 600,000 clones, more than 95% of them seen only once. The sample taken for sequencing was naive CD4+ T cells sorted from blood. Subset specified: CD45RA+ positively selected. Receptors were obtained from a woman in her 30s in good health.

The genes are TRBV28 and TRBJ2-2; TRBD1 matches 7 bases. This CDR3 spans 15 amino acids. V shed 6 bases, J shed 3 bases, and the junction held 7 bases outside the gene matches. Germline lookup yields CDR1 MDHEN and CDR2 SYDVKM. The CDR3 DNA sequence: TGTGCCAGCAGGGGAGCAGGGACAGACACCGGGGAGCTGTTTTTT. Translating it yields CASRGAGTDTGELFF.

The gene calls are TRBV5-1 and TRBJ2-5; no definite D call. The V gene's germline CDR1 is SGHRS and CDR2 YFSETQ. V lost 0 bases to trimming and J lost 3 bases, with 9 bases between them. The CDR3 has 14 residues. The CDR3 nucleotides are TGCGCCAGCAGCTTGGTATCTCAGGAAGAGACCCAGTACTTC. Translation: CASSLVSQEETQYF. Filled out from reference TRBV5-1 and TRBJ2-5, the complete variable domain reads KAGVTQTPRYLIKTRGQQVTLSCSPISGHRSVSWYQQTPGQGLQFLFEYFSETQRNKGNFPGRFSGRQFSNSRSEMNVSTLELGDSALYLCASSLVSQEETQYFGPGTRLLVL.

CDR3 nucleotides: TGTGCCAGCTCACTCGGAGGGCCGACAGGGGCATACAATGAGCAGTTCTTC. Its translation is CASSLGGPTGAYNEQFF. The chain is built from TRBV18 and TRBJ2-1; 8 nucleotides agree with TRBD1. The trim removed 4 bases at V and 4 bases at J, leaving 12 bases unmatched. The germline CDR1 and CDR2 sequences are KGHSH and LQKENI. The CDR3 has 17 residues.

About this clone: Additional DNA sequences in this sample encode the identical CDR3. The chain couples TRBV18 to TRBJ1-1; a possible D gene is TRBD1 (5 bases). The CDR3 covers 13 residues. The germline V gene encodes CDR1 KGHSH and CDR2 LQKENI. Trimming took 4 bases from V and 5 from J, leaving 11 bases between them. The CDR3 coding sequence is TGTGCCAGCTCACGGACGGGGGTAACTGAAGCTTTCTTT. It translates to CASSRTGVTEAFF.

This sequence joins TRBV28 and TRBJ1-1, with D perhaps TRBD1 (5 bases). CDR1 and CDR2 (germline): MDHEN, SYDVKM. Between the trimmed V and J ends, which lost 6 bases and 0 bases, there was a span of 11 bases. The length of the CDR3 is 14 residues. The CDR3 protein is CASRSQGLNTEAFF. Written as DNA, the CDR3 is TGTGCCAGCAGAAGTCAGGGACTGAACACTGAAGCTTTCTTT.